This T cell receptor (beta chain) was sequenced during a study of T cells in Graves' hyperthyroidism and ophthalmopathy. General study results and limits: Separation of ophthalmopathy from stable hyperthyroidism was achieved by a 13 V-J model. Among thyroid clonotypes expanded above 0.001, most also appeared in blood.

This clonotype has just one count. The antigen remains undetermined. The V gene end was trimmed by 5 bases and the J gene end by 0 bases; junction bases not matched to a gene: 8. The CDR3 consists of 15 residues. Germline loops: CDR1 DFQATT, CDR2 SNEGSKA (reference sequence). Researchers took RNA transcripts and amplified the TCR beta CDR3 regions from them. First-round RT-PCR of the TCR CDR3 relied on the HTBI primer set. TCRdb re-called the multiplex PCR reads with MiXCR, one entry per CDR3 protein. Of 450,000 to 700,000 distinct CDR3 sequences in the sample, about half were seen once. The clonotype originates from an adult woman with Graves' disease, either hyperthyroidism or ophthalmopathy (not recorded which). The sequenced material came from peripheral blood or thyroid tissue (not recorded which). The rearrangement joins TRBV20-1 to TRBJ2-7; 9 bases align to TRBD2. CDR3 bases: TGCAGTGCTCCCCCTAGCGGGGCTAGCTCCTACGAGCAGTACTTC. It specifies CSAPPSGASSYEQYF.